The 7 T cell receptor beta chains in this list originate from one sample, sequenced in a study of CD8 T cells in Susac syndrome. Reverse transcription of about 0.45 to 1 ug RNA used random hexamers. In TCRdb, the immunoSEQ multiplex PCR reads were re-called with MiXCR into one record per CDR3 protein. The sample holds around 180,000 distinct CDR3 sequences, 85% to 95% seen once. Specimen: CD8+ T cells from PBMCs. These receptors came from a human donor with multiple sclerosis.

This chain connects TRBV7-9 to TRBJ2-5; D might be TRBD1 or TRBD2, each matching 6 bases. Germline V gene data show CDR1 as SEHNR and CDR2 as FQNEAQ (reference sequence). V lost 5 bases, J lost 2 bases, and 9 bases lay in between. CDR3 length: 13 residues. The CDR3 reads CASSRGLQETQYF. The CDR3 nucleotides are TGTGCCAGCAGCCGGGGGCTGCAAGAGACCCAGTACTTC.

The gene calls are TRBV3-1 and TRBJ1-1, with TRBD1 identical over 7 bases. V lost 4 bases to trimming and J lost 1 base; unmatched junction nucleotides: 3. Germline assignment: CDR1 LGHDT and CDR2 YNNKEL (reference sequence). The CDR3 contains 14 residues. In DNA form, the CDR3 reads TGTGCCAGCAGCCGTCGGACAGGGAACACTGAAGCTTTCTTT. The encoded protein is CASSRRTGNTEAFF.

CDR3 protein: CASSAERGRGVYGYTF. The CDR3 bases are TGTGCCAGCAGCGCCGAGCGGGGGCGCGGGGTTTATGGCTACACCTTC. The chain employs TRBV9 and TRBJ1-2, with a tentative D call TRBD1 (6 bases). Trimming took off 3 bases at V and 5 bases at J, with 20 bases between the two ends. Germline-derived CDR1 and CDR2 are SGDLS and YYNGEE. This CDR3 spans 16 amino acids. The full variable domain, with the rest looked up from reference TRBV9 and TRBJ1-2, is DSGVTQTPKHLITATGQRVTLRCSPRSGDLSVYWYQQSLDQGLQFLIQYYNGEERAKGNILERFSAQQFPDLHSELNLSSLELGDSALYFCASSAERGRGVYGYTFGSGTRLTVV.

This chain joins TRBV29-1 and TRBJ1-2; 8 nucleotides agree with TRBD1. This CDR3 has 12 amino acids. Germline trimming cut 7 bases from V and 3 bases from J; bases unmatched to any gene: 4. Germline V CDR1 and CDR2: SQVTM, ANQGSEA. CDR3 nucleotide sequence: TGCAGCGGTACGGACAGGGACTATGGCTACACCTTC. Amino acids: CSGTDRDYGYTF.

The gene calls are TRBV29-1 and TRBJ2-7; 8 nucleotides match TRBD1. The CDR3 length is 13 residues. The germline V gene has CDR1 SQVTM and CDR2 ANQGSEA. Trimming removed 7 bases from V and 2 bases from J; junction bases left unmatched: 7. As DNA, the CDR3 is TGCAGCGCCGGACAGGGTCCGGCCTACGAGCAGTACTTC. Residues: CSAGQGPAYEQYF.

The J gene is TRBJ2-7, the V gene TRBV9; no clear D gene. Trimming shortened V by 0 bases and J by 0 bases, and 7 bases separated the two germline ends. The CDR3 has 14 residues. Germline CDR1 is SGDLS and CDR2 is YYNGEE. The CDR3 region has the DNA TGTGCCAGCAGCGTAGGGGTTGCCTCCTACGAGCAGTACTTC. Its translation: CASSVGVASYEQYF.

The chain carries TRBV29-1 and TRBJ1-2, with 10 positions matching TRBD1. The CDR3 extends over 14 amino acids. After removal of 5 bases from V and 4 bases from J, the junction contained 7 bases not matched to a gene. Germline assignment: CDR1 SQVTM and CDR2 ANQGSEA. CDR3 in amino acids: CSVMTGGGGYGYTF. CDR3 bases: TGCAGCGTTATGACAGGGGGCGGCGGCTATGGCTACACCTTC.